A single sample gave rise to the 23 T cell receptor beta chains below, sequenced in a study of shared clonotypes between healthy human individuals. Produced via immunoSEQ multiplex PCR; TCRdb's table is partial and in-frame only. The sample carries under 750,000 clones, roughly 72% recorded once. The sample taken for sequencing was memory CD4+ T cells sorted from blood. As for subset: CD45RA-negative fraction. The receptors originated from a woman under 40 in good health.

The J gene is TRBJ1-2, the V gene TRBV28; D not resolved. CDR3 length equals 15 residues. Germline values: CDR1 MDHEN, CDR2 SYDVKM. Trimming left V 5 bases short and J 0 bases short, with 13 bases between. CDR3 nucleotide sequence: TGTGCCAGCAGTCCCCGGACCCATACTAACTATGGCTACACCTTC. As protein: CASSPRTHTNYGYTF.

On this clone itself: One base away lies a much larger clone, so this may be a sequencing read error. The CDR3 nucleotides read TGCAGCGCTGGGGGAAGGGGGCTCTCTGGAAACACCATATATTTT. Residues: CSAGGRGLSGNTIYF. V and J are TRBV29-1 and TRBJ1-3; 7 nucleotides agree with TRBD1. Trimming removed 7 bases from V and 0 bases from J; junction bases left unmatched: 9. The germline V gene encodes CDR1 SQVTM and CDR2 ANQGSEA. This CDR3 has 15 amino acids.

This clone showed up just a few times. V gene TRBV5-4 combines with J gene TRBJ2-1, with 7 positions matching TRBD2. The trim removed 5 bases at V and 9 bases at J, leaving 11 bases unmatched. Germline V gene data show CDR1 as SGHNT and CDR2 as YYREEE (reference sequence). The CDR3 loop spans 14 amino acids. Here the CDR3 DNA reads TGTGCCAGCAGTGGGACTCGCGGGGGTGGTGAGCAGTTCTTC. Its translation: CASSGTRGGGEQFF.

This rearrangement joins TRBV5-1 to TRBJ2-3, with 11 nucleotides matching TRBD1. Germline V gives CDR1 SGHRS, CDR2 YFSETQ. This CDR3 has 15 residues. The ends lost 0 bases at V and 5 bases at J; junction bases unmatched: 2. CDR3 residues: CASSLGDRGLDTQYF. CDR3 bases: TGCGCCAGCAGCTTGGGGGACAGGGGGTTAGATACGCAGTATTTT. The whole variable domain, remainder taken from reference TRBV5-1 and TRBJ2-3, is KAGVTQTPRYLIKTRGQQVTLSCSPISGHRSVSWYQQTPGQGLQFLFEYFSETQRNKGNFPGRFSGRQFSNSRSEMNVSTLELGDSALYLCASSLGDRGLDTQYFGPGTRLTVL.

The CDR3 protein is CAGGAGATDTQYF. In DNA, the CDR3 is TGTGCCGGAGGGGCCGGGGCGACAGATACGCAGTATTTT. V and J are TRBV30 and TRBJ2-3; D might be TRBD2 (6 bases). V shed 8 bases and J shed 3 bases, with 15 bases lying between them. This CDR3 comprises 13 residues. Germline V gene lookup returns CDR1 GTSNPN and CDR2 SVGIG (reference sequence).

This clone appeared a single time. The CDR3 sequence is CASSPYGSYNEQFF. The CDR3 DNA reads TGCGCCAGCAGCCCCTACGGGTCCTACAATGAGCAGTTCTTC. The V gene is TRBV5-1, the J gene TRBJ2-1; D uncertain. V was cut by 4 bases and J by 1 base, with 9 bases left in between. This CDR3 is built from 14 residues. In germline, CDR1 is SGHRS, CDR2 YFSETQ.

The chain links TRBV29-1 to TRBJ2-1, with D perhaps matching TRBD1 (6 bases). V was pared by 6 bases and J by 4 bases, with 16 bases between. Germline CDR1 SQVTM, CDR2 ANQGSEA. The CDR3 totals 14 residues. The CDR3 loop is CSVSGTPVYNEQFF. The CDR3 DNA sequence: TGCAGCGTGTCCGGGACACCAGTATACAATGAGCAGTTCTTC.

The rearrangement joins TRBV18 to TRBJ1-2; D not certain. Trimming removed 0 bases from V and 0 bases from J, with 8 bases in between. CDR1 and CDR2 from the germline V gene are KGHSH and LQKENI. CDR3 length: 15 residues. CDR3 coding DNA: TGTGCCAGCTCACCACCGGCGGCACCTAACTATGGCTACACCTTC. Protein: CASSPPAAPNYGYTF.

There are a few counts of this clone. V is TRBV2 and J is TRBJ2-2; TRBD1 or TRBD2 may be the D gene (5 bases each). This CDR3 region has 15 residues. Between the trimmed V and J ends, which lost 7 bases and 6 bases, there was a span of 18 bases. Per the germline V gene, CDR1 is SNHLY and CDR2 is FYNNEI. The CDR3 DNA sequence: TGTGCCAGCATAGGGGCTACCAGGGAGCCCGGGGAGCTGTTTTTT. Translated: CASIGATREPGELFF.

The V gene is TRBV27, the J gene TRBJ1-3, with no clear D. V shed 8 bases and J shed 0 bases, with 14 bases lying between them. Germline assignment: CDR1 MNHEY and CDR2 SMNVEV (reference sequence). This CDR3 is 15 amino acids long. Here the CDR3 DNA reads TGTGCCAGCGGACCTACAGTTCACTCTGGAAACACCATATATTTT. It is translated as CASGPTVHSGNTIYF.

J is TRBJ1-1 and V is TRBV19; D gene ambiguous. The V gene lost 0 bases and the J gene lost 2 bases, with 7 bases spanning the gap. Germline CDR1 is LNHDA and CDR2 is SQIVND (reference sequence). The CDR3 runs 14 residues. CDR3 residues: CASSIEGGNTEAFF. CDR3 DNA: TGTGCCAGTAGTATAGAGGGCGGAAACACTGAAGCTTTCTTT.

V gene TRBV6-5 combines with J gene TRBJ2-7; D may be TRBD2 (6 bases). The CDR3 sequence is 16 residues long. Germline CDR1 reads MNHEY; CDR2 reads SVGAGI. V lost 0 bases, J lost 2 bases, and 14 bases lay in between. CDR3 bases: TGTGCCAGCAGTTACTCCGGGGGACGGTTGACCTACGAGCAGTACTTC. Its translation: CASSYSGGRLTYEQYF.

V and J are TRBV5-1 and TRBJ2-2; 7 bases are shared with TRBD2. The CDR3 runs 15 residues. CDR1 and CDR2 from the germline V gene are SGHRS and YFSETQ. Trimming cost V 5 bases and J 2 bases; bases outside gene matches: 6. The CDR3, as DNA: TGCGCCAGCAGACAAAGCGGGGATAACACCGGGGAGCTGTTTTTT. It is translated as CASRQSGDNTGELFF.

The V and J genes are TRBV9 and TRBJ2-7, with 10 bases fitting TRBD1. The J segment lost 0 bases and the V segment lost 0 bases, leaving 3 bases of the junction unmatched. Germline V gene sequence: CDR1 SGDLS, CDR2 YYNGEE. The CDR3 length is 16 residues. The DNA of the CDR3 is TGTGCCAGCAGCGTAGCTGGGACAGGGGCCTCCTACGAGCAGTACTTC. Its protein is CASSVAGTGASYEQYF. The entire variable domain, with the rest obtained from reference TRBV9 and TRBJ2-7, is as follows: DSGVTQTPKHLITATGQRVTLRCSPRSGDLSVYWYQQSLDQGLQFLIQYYNGEERAKGNILERFSAQQFPDLHSELNLSSLELGDSALYFCASSVAGTGASYEQYFGPGTRLTVT.

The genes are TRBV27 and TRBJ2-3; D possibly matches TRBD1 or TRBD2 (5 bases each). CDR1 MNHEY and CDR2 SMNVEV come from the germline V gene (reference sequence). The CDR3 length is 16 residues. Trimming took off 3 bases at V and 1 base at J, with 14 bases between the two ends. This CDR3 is CASSFAGQGRTDTQYF. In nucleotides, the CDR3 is TGTGCCAGCAGTTTTGCGGGTCAGGGACGCACAGATACGCAGTATTTT.

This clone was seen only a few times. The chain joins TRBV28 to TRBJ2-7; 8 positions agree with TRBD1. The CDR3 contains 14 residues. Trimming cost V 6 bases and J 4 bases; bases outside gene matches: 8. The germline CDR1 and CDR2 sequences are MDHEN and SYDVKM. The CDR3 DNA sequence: TGTGCCAGCAGCCTCAGACAGGGGTTATACGAGCAGTACTTC. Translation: CASSLRQGLYEQYF.

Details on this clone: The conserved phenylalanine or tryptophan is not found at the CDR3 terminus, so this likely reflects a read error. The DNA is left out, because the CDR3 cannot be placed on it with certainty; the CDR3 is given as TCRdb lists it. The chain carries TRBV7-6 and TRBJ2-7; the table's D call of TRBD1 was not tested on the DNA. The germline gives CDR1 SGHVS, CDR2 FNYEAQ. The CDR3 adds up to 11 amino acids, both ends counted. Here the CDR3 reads CASSKDRTSIY.

The CDR3 protein is CARKSVSNQPQHF. The CDR3 DNA sequence: TGTGCCAGAAAGAGCGTTAGCAATCAGCCCCAGCATTTT. V gene TRBV19 combines with J gene TRBJ1-5; no firm D call. Trimming pared 9 bases from V and 0 bases from J, leaving 9 bases between. The CDR3 extends over 13 amino acids. CDR1 LNHDA and CDR2 SQIVND come from the germline V gene (reference sequence).

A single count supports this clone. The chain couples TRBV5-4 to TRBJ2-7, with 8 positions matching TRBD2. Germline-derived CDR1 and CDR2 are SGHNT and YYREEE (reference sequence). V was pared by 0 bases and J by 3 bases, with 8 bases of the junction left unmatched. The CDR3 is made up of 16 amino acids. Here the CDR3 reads CASSLGGTSGHYEQYF. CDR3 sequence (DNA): TGTGCCAGCAGCTTGGGTGGAACTAGCGGACACTACGAGCAGTACTTC.

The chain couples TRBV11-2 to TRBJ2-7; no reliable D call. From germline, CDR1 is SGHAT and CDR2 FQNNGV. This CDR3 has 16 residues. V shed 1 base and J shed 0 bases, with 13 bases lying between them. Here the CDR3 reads CASSLGVQFPSYEQYF. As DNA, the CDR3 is TGTGCCAGCAGCTTAGGTGTTCAGTTTCCCTCCTACGAGCAGTACTTC.

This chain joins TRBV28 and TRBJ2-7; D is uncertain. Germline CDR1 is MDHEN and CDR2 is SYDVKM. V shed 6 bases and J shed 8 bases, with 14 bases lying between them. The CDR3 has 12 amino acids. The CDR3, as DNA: TGTGCCAGCAGCTCCCTACTGAAGAAGCAGTACTTC. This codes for CASSSLLKKQYF.

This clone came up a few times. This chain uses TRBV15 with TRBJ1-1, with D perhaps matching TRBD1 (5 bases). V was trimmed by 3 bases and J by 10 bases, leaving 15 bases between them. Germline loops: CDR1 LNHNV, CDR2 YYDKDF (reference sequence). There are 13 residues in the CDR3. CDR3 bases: TGTGCCACCAGCAGCCGGGGCGCTAGGAGAGCTTTCTTT. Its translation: CATSSRGARRAFF.

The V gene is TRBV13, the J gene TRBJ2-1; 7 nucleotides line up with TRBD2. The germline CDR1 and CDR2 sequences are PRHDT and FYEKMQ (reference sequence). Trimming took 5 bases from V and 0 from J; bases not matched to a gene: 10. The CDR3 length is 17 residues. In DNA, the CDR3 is TGTGCCAGCAGCGCGCCCACTAGCGTGGGCTCCTACAATGAGCAGTTCTTC. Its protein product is CASSAPTSVGSYNEQFF. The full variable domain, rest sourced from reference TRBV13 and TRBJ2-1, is AAGVIQSPRHLIKEKRETATLKCYPIPRHDTVYWYQQGPGQDPQFLISFYEKMQSDKGSIPDRFSAQQFSDYHSELNMSSLELGDSALYFCASSAPTSVGSYNEQFFGPGTRLTVL.